A single sample is the source of the 15 T cell receptor beta chains below, sequenced in a study of identical twins. Via MiXCR, TCRdb re-called the 5' RACE reads, giving one row per CDR3 protein. The sample includes around 1.7 million distinct CDR3 sequences, 32% of them seen just once. What was sequenced was cord blood. Receptors were obtained from a newborn girl in good health.

This rearrangement joins TRBV7-2 to TRBJ2-7; 11 bases match TRBD2. After removal of 2 bases from V and 11 bases from J, the junction contained 11 bases not matched to a gene. The CDR3 spans 15 residues. The germline V gene encodes CDR1 SGHTA and CDR2 FQGNSA. Here the CDR3 reads CASSLRLAGPWVKYF. CDR3 in DNA: TGTGCCAGCAGCTTACGACTAGCGGGGCCATGGGTCAAGTACTTC.

This clonotype appeared once. V usage is TRBV5-6 and J usage is TRBJ2-5, with 13 positions matching TRBD2. V lost 4 bases and J lost 1; bases outside the gene matches: 10. Germline V lookup: CDR1 SGHDT, CDR2 YYEEEE. This CDR3 comprises 18 residues. CDR3 sequence reads: CASSTLHRLAGGQETQYF. CDR3 in DNA: TGTGCCAGCAGCACGCTCCACCGACTAGCGGGGGGCCAAGAGACCCAGTACTTC.

This clonotype showed up many times. The CDR3 loop reads CASSQASNYGYTF. The CDR3 DNA follows: TGTGCCAGCAGCCAAGCGTCTAACTATGGCTACACCTTC. V and J are TRBV3-1 and TRBJ1-2; no definite D call. V was shortened by 1 base and J by 0 bases, with 3 bases between the two germline ends. Germline CDR1 is LGHDT and CDR2 is YNNKEL (reference sequence). There are 13 residues in the CDR3. Filled out from reference TRBV3-1 and TRBJ1-2, the complete variable domain reads DTAVSQTPKYLVTQMGNDKSIKCEQNLGHDTMYWYKQDSKKFLKIMFSYNNKELIINETVPNRFSPKSPDKAHLNLHINSLELGDSAVYFCASSQASNYGYTFGSGTRLTVV.

This clonotype was counted only a few times. The rearrangement links TRBV20-1 to TRBJ2-7; the match to TRBD1 covers 8 bases. J lost 7 bases, V lost 5 bases, and 10 bases had no gene match. Looked up from germline, CDR1 is DFQATT and CDR2 is SNEGSKA (reference sequence). This CDR3 has 13 amino acids. The CDR3: CSARPTGDVEQYF. The DNA for the CDR3 is TGCAGTGCTCGACCGACAGGGGACGTTGAGCAGTACTTC.

The chain joins TRBV7-8 to TRBJ2-1, with 7 bases lining up with TRBD2. J was trimmed by 6 bases and V by 2 bases; bases with no gene match: 7. Germline CDR1 reads SGHVS; CDR2 reads FQNEAQ. The CDR3 consists of 15 residues. The CDR3 here is CASSLLVGGGNEQFF. CDR3 bases: TGTGCCAGCAGCTTATTAGTTGGCGGGGGCAATGAGCAGTTCTTC.

This clonotype came up many times. J is TRBJ1-4 and V is TRBV20-1; D call uncertain. The germline V gene has CDR1 DFQATT and CDR2 SNEGSKA (reference sequence). The V end was cut by 2 bases, the J end by 8 bases, with 6 bases between. This CDR3 has 11 amino acids. In nucleotides, the CDR3 is TGCAGTGCTAGAAGGAACGAAAAACTGTTTTTT. Its protein is CSARRNEKLFF.

In nucleotides, the CDR3 is TGCGCCAGCAGCGTCCCGACCGGGAACCGGAACACTGAAGCTTTCTTT. It yields the protein CASSVPTGNRNTEAFF. The chain uses TRBV5-1 and TRBJ1-1; D remains unclear. This CDR3 spans 16 amino acids. Deletions cut 4 bases from V and 1 base from J, with 17 bases between. Germline assignment: CDR1 SGHRS and CDR2 YFSETQ.

This clonotype was counted between two and nine times. This sequence joins TRBV20-1 and TRBJ1-3, with D possibly being TRBD1 (5 bases). The CDR3 extends over 15 amino acids. The V and J ends lost 0 bases and 4 bases respectively, with 13 bases between them. In germline, CDR1 is DFQATT, CDR2 SNEGSKA (reference sequence). The CDR3 region has the DNA TGCAGTGCTAGAGATCCAATGGGGCCCGGAAACACCATATATTTT. This gives the protein CSARDPMGPGNTIYF.

J is TRBJ2-7 and V is TRBV6-1; 8 positions match TRBD2. Losses at the gene ends were 10 bases for V and 0 bases for J; bases not matched to a gene: 17. Germline CDR1 is MNHNS and CDR2 is SASEGT. This CDR3 has 17 residues. CDR3 in DNA: TGTGCCACTCACAGTCTCAGCGGGAGTGGGTCCTCCTACGAGCAGTACTTC. Translation gives CATHSLSGSGSSYEQYF.

This clonotype was counted only a few times. The J gene is TRBJ2-3, the V gene TRBV3-1; TRBD2 agrees at 12 bases. Losses at the gene ends were 3 bases for V and 0 bases for J; bases not matched to a gene: 10. Per the germline V gene, CDR1 is LGHDT and CDR2 is YNNKEL (reference sequence). The CDR3 extends over 19 amino acids. The CDR3 DNA is TGTGCCAGCAGCCACCGGACTAGCGGGGTCCAGATCAGCACAGATACGCAGTATTTT. Protein: CASSHRTSGVQISTDTQYF.

The rearrangement links TRBV20-1 to TRBJ2-7; 7 bases fit TRBD1. Germline CDR1 is DFQATT and CDR2 is SNEGSKA (reference sequence). The length of the CDR3 is 12 residues. V shed 6 bases, J shed 1 base, and the junction held 3 bases outside the gene matches. In nucleotides, the CDR3 is TGCAGTGCCGTGGACAGGTCCTACGAGCAGTACTTC. This encodes CSAVDRSYEQYF.

The sample holds many counts of this clonotype. The V gene is TRBV12-3 or TRBV12-4, the J gene TRBJ1-2; 8 positions match TRBD1. The CDR3 length is 17 residues. V was pared by 5 bases and J by 8 bases, with 19 bases of the junction left unmatched. This chain's CDR3 is CASSPPRTGSLEKGYTF. The CDR3 DNA follows: TGTGCCAGCAGTCCACCTCGGACAGGGTCCCTCGAGAAAGGCTACACCTTC.

This clonotype has more than one count but fewer than ten. The chain joins TRBV20-1 to TRBJ2-5, with a tentative D call TRBD2 (7 bases). The length of the CDR3 is 16 residues. V was shortened by 5 bases and J by 3 bases, with 22 bases between the two germline ends. Germline V gene sequence: CDR1 DFQATT, CDR2 SNEGSKA (reference sequence). The CDR3 DNA is TGCAGTGCTGGGGGGGGCTACCTAGTGTCGAAAGAGACCCAGTACTTC. This sequence encodes CSAGGGYLVSKETQYF.

The CDR3 coding sequence is TGTGCCACCAGCAGAGATGTGGTTGGAGGAAACACCATATATTTT. Protein product: CATSRDVVGGNTIYF. The chain has TRBV15 and TRBJ1-3; D call uncertain. Germline CDR1 reads LNHNV; CDR2 reads YYDKDF (reference sequence). Trimming took 0 bases from V and 4 from J, leaving 10 bases between them. The CDR3 covers 15 residues.

This clonotype was counted many times. The genes are TRBV28 and TRBJ2-5; 10 bases are a match to TRBD2. CDR1 and CDR2 (germline): MDHEN, SYDVKM. J lost 2 bases, V lost 9 bases, and 0 bases had no gene match. The CDR3 loop spans 12 amino acids. The CDR3 nucleotides read TGTGCCAGACTAGCGGGACAAGAGACCCAGTACTTC. It encodes CARLAGQETQYF.